The 24 T cell receptor beta chains listed next were all sequenced from one sample in a study of cytotoxic CD8 clonotypes in ibrutinib-treated CLL. Repertoires were generated with immunoSEQ multiplex PCR, while TCRdb's copy carries only in-frame clones and drops some. The data hold 250,000 or so clones, with roughly 70% observed a single time. The sample here was PBMCs, taken after 24 months of ibrutinib treatment. These receptor sequences come from a human donor with chronic lymphocytic leukemia.

This clone was recorded a few times. The V gene is TRBV27, the J gene TRBJ1-4; 7 nucleotides agree with TRBD1. The CDR3 length is 15 residues. V shed 5 bases, J shed 4 bases, and the junction held 7 bases outside the gene matches. Germline CDR1 MNHEY, CDR2 SMNVEV (reference sequence). In DNA form, the CDR3 reads TGTGCCAGCAGTCCTCGGACAGGATTTAATGAAAAACTGTTTTTT. Its translation: CASSPRTGFNEKLFF.

The chain carries TRBV6-5 and TRBJ2-3, with TRBD1 as a possible D gene (6 bases). Per germline, CDR1 MNHEY and CDR2 SVGAGI. V was pared by 0 bases and J by 2 bases, with 9 bases between. The CDR3 extends over 15 amino acids. CDR3 bases: TGTGCCAGCAGTTACTCCACAGGGACCACAGATACGCAGTATTTT. It yields the protein CASSYSTGTTDTQYF.

A few counts support this clone. The CDR3 nucleotides are TGTGCCAGCAGCGTAGGCATCGGCACAGATACGCAGTATTTT. The encoded protein is CASSVGIGTDTQYF. The chain recombines TRBV9 with TRBJ2-3; no clear D. The length of the CDR3 is 14 residues. Germline loops: CDR1 SGDLS, CDR2 YYNGEE. V was trimmed by 0 bases and J by 1 base, leaving 6 bases between them.

The V and J genes are TRBV27 and TRBJ2-3, with a possible D match to TRBD1 (5 bases). Trimming stripped 0 bases from V and 1 base from J, with 14 bases between. Germline CDR1 is MNHEY and CDR2 is SMNVEV (reference sequence). The length of the CDR3 is 17 residues. DNA of the CDR3: TGTGCCAGCAGTTTATCAATGGATGGCAGGGGCACAGATACGCAGTATTTT. As protein: CASSLSMDGRGTDTQYF.

The genes are TRBV4-3 and TRBJ1-5; no clear D. The CDR3 spans 13 residues. V was cut by 4 bases and J by 4 bases, with 8 bases left in between. Per the germline V gene, CDR1 is LGHNA and CDR2 is YSLEER. This CDR3 reads CASSPDENQPQHF. CDR3 DNA sequence: TGCGCCAGCAGCCCCGATGAGAATCAGCCCCAGCATTTT.

The V and J genes are TRBV19 and TRBJ1-1; a weak D match, TRBD1 (5 bases). V was clipped by 6 bases and J by 8 bases, with 16 bases between them. The CDR3 is 13 amino acids. The germline CDR1 and CDR2 sequences are LNHDA and SQIVND (reference sequence). CDR3 sequence: CASRTAQLFEAFF. The CDR3 bases are TGTGCCAGTAGGACAGCTCAGCTTTTCGAAGCTTTCTTT.

This clone was observed a few times. V is TRBV27 and J is TRBJ2-7; TRBD1 matches at 9 bases. The V gene end was trimmed by 4 bases and the J gene end by 0 bases; junction bases not matched to a gene: 4. This CDR3 region has 15 residues. Germline CDR1 reads MNHEY; CDR2 reads SMNVEV (reference sequence). This CDR3 is CASSSLGQGSYEQYF. The CDR3 bases are TGTGCCAGCAGTTCTTTGGGACAGGGCTCCTACGAGCAGTACTTC.

The V gene is TRBV2, the J gene TRBJ2-1; TRBD2 agrees at 7 bases. The CDR3 covers 14 residues. The germline V gene encodes CDR1 SNHLY and CDR2 FYNNEI. The V segment lost 7 bases and the J segment 6 bases; nucleotides outside the gene matches: 9. CDR3 coding DNA: TGTGCCAGCATGGTGGGGGGGGTACGCAATGAGCAGTTCTTC. Its protein product is CASMVGGVRNEQFF.

The gene calls are TRBV5-6 and TRBJ1-5; D might be TRBD1 (5 bases). V was pared by 3 bases and J by 7 bases, with 14 bases between. The germline V gene has CDR1 SGHDT and CDR2 YYEEEE. CDR3 length: 14 residues. CDR3 sequence (DNA): TGTGCCAGCAGCTACGGAGGGGCAGGGCAGCCCCAGCATTTT. It codes for CASSYGGAGQPQHF. Full variable domain (outside the CDR3, taken from reference TRBV5-6 and TRBJ1-5): DAGVTQSPTHLIKTRGQQVTLRCSPKSGHDTVSWYQQALGQGPQFIFQYYEEEERQRGNFPDRFSGHQFPNYSSELNVNALLLGDSALYLCASSYGGAGQPQHFGDGTRLSIL.

The J gene is TRBJ2-7, the V gene TRBV13; 9 nucleotides line up with TRBD1. Germline V gene sequence: CDR1 PRHDT, CDR2 FYEKMQ (reference sequence). Germline trimming cut 5 bases from V and 4 bases from J; bases unmatched to any gene: 3. This CDR3 region has 13 residues. The CDR3 reads CASSRQGGYEQYF. The CDR3 DNA is TGTGCCAGCAGCCGACAGGGGGGGTACGAGCAGTACTTC. The whole variable domain, remainder taken from reference TRBV13 and TRBJ2-7, is AAGVIQSPRHLIKEKRETATLKCYPIPRHDTVYWYQQGPGQDPQFLISFYEKMQSDKGSIPDRFSAQQFSDYHSELNMSSLELGDSALYFCASSRQGGYEQYFGPGTRLTVT.

The count of this clone is one. The DNA for the CDR3 is TGCGCCAGCAGCTTGGAATCGGGGTGGACTGAAGCTTTCTTT. Protein product: CASSLESGWTEAFF. This chain uses TRBV5-1 with TRBJ1-1; D is uncertain. CDR1 is SGHRS and CDR2 is YFSETQ in the germline V gene. Between the trimmed V and J ends, which lost 0 bases and 5 bases, there was a span of 11 bases. The CDR3 length is 14 residues.

In its sample, this clone was seen a few times. The chain employs TRBV2 and TRBJ1-5; no firm D call. Germline CDR1 is SNHLY and CDR2 is FYNNEI. The length of the CDR3 is 13 residues. The V gene lost 6 bases and the J gene lost 6 bases, with 12 bases spanning the gap. CDR3 sequence reads: CASRVGITQPQHF. The CDR3 nucleotides read TGTGCCAGCAGGGTGGGAATTACTCAGCCCCAGCATTTT.

The chain uses TRBV15 and TRBJ2-7, with D unresolved. This CDR3 has 14 amino acids. Per the germline V gene, CDR1 is LNHNV and CDR2 is YYDKDF (reference sequence). V lost 0 bases to trimming and J lost 2 bases, with 8 bases between them. The CDR3 DNA is TGTGCCACCAGCAGAGACCAGGTGGCCTACGAGCAGTACTTC. It is translated as CATSRDQVAYEQYF.

The chain is built from TRBV19 and TRBJ1-1, with TRBD1 as a possible D gene (6 bases). V was trimmed by 5 bases and J by 6 bases, leaving 19 bases between them. CDR1 is LNHDA and CDR2 is SQIVND in the germline V gene (reference sequence). This CDR3 has 15 amino acids. The CDR3: CASSPYSQGGPEAFF. In DNA form, the CDR3 reads TGTGCCAGTAGTCCCTACTCACAGGGTGGCCCTGAAGCTTTCTTT.

The J gene is TRBJ2-7, the V gene TRBV7-9, with 11 bases fitting TRBD2. Germline V lookup: CDR1 SEHNR, CDR2 FQNEAQ (reference sequence). Trimming removed 1 base from V and 5 bases from J; junction bases left unmatched: 1. The CDR3 consists of 14 residues. The CDR3 sequence: CASSLELAGDEQYF. DNA of the CDR3: TGTGCCAGCAGCTTAGAACTAGCGGGAGACGAGCAGTACTTC.

This chain joins TRBV4-2 and TRBJ2-1; 8 bases align to TRBD1. This CDR3 spans 18 amino acids. Germline assignment: CDR1 LGHNA and CDR2 YNFKEQ. V was pared by 0 bases and J by 4 bases, with 11 bases of the junction left unmatched. The CDR3 bases are TGTGCCAGCAGCCAAGAACTCCCCAGGGACAGGCTATACAATGAGCAGTTCTTC. This sequence encodes CASSQELPRDRLYNEQFF.

The rearrangement joins TRBV2 to TRBJ1-1; TRBD1 might be the D (5 bases). V lost 8 bases, J lost 7 bases, and 23 bases lay in between. Germline values: CDR1 SNHLY, CDR2 FYNNEI. This CDR3 spans 15 amino acids. CDR3 DNA: TGTGCCAGCGTCCCGGGACTGGACCGGGCCCTTGAAGCTTTCTTT. Protein product: CASVPGLDRALEAFF.

This clone has only one observation. The chain employs TRBV6-6 and TRBJ2-7; TRBD1 aligns across 7 bases. The germline V gene encodes CDR1 MNHNY and CDR2 SVGAGI (reference sequence). CDR3 length equals 16 residues. Trimming removed 5 bases from V and 0 bases from J; junction bases left unmatched: 10. CDR3 amino acids: CASSTSGQALSYEQYF. The CDR3 DNA reads TGTGCCAGCAGTACCTCCGGACAGGCCCTCTCCTACGAGCAGTACTTC.

This chain joins TRBV6-5 and TRBJ2-1; D may be TRBD2 (5 bases). Trimming shortened V by 6 bases and J by 8 bases, and 20 bases separated the two germline ends. The CDR3 sequence is 15 residues long. In germline, CDR1 is MNHEY, CDR2 SVGAGI. CDR3 sequence (DNA): TGTGCCAGCAGCCGAGACCATCAGCGGAGACATGAGCAGTTCTTC. Its protein is CASSRDHQRRHEQFF.

CDR3 nucleotide sequence: TGTGCCAGCAGCCAAGGTCCCAGGGAGGGCGAGCAGTACTTC. It specifies CASSQGPREGEQYF. The chain combines TRBV4-2 with TRBJ2-7; 7 bases fit TRBD2. Trimming at V came to 1 base and at J to 6 bases, leaving 6 bases not matched to a gene. Germline values: CDR1 LGHNA, CDR2 YNFKEQ. The CDR3 covers 14 residues.

The rearrangement links TRBV11-3 to TRBJ2-1, with D unresolved. With 2 bases removed from V and 5 bases from J, the gap between germline ends came to 4 bases. CDR1 and CDR2 from the germline V gene are SGHNT and YENEEA. The length of the CDR3 is 12 residues. CDR3 loop: CASSLRDNEQFF. The DNA of the CDR3 is TGTGCCAGCAGCTTAAGGGACAATGAGCAGTTCTTC.

V gene TRBV29-1 combines with J gene TRBJ2-1, with D possibly TRBD1 on 5 matching bases. Trimming shortened V by 6 bases and J by 12 bases, and 15 bases separated the two germline ends. Germline-derived CDR1 and CDR2 are SQVTM and ANQGSEA. This CDR3 is built from 11 residues. The CDR3 protein is CSVADSVGQFF. The CDR3, as DNA: TGCAGCGTGGCCGACAGCGTAGGGCAGTTCTTC.

This clone appeared a few times. This chain links TRBV7-2 with TRBJ2-7, with 10 bases lining up with TRBD1. V was pared by 0 bases and J by 3 bases, with 2 bases of the junction left unmatched. CDR3 size: 15 residues. Germline CDR1 SGHTA, CDR2 FQGNSA. CDR3 sequence: CASSLARDRGYEQYF. CDR3 sequence (DNA): TGTGCCAGCAGCTTAGCGAGGGACAGGGGCTACGAGCAGTACTTC.

The chain couples TRBV2 to TRBJ2-4, with TRBD2 matching over 7 bases. Per germline, CDR1 SNHLY and CDR2 FYNNEI. The CDR3 length is 15 residues. V trimming: 5 bases; J trimming: 3 bases; junction bases outside the gene matches: 7. For the CDR3, the DNA is TGTGCCAGCAGTTACTCCAGGGAGGGCAAAAACATTCAGTACTTC. Amino acids: CASSYSREGKNIQYF.